This T cell receptor (beta chain) was documented in a study of OX40 agonist ivuxolimab in advanced cancers. Study in general: The patients got ivuxolimab, which is an agonistic anti-OX40 (CD134) antibody. Dose-escalation subjects each had hepatocellular carcinoma, melanoma, renal cell or head and neck cancer. Findings of the study overall: Some of the nonresponding patients also showed low levels of normalized T-cell clonal expansion.

About this clone: Its antigen is currently unknown.

With 10 bases clipped from V and 4 bases from J, the junction kept 9 bases outside the gene matches. Per the germline V gene, CDR1 is LNHDA and CDR2 is SQIVND (reference sequence). The CDR3 has 13 residues. Libraries were prepared by immunoSEQ multiplex PCR; TCRdb keeps only in-frame clonotypes and omits some of them. The sample carries under 100,000 clones, 85% to 90% recorded once. This receptor was identified in an adult with an advanced solid tumor such as melanoma, head and neck, liver or kidney cancer. The sequenced sample was CD4+ or CD8+ T cells sorted from blood, obtained in a trial of the OX40 agonist ivuxolimab. The J gene is TRBJ2-7, the V gene TRBV19; TRBD2 matches 8 bases. This chain's CDR3 is CATQAGDGYEQYF. As DNA, the CDR3 is TGTGCCACTCAAGCGGGGGACGGGTACGAGCAGTACTTC.